This TCR beta chain was captured in a study of T cell repertoires in cytomegalovirus infection. From the reads, TCRdb called clonotypes with MiXCR, one entry per CDR3 protein. The table includes 200,000 to 300,000 distinct CDR3 sequences, roughly 10% detected once. The V end lost 2 bases, the J end lost 5 bases, and 12 bases lay between the germline ends. The CDR3 has 14 amino acids. Per the germline V gene, CDR1 is SEHNR and CDR2 is FQNEAQ (reference sequence). This clonotype was detected many times. The TCR was taken from a human donor in good health (CMV status not recorded). Some clones in this sample may be carry-over from other donors' samples. Material for sequencing was PBMCs. The chain carries TRBV7-9 and TRBJ1-1; TRBD1 might be the D (6 bases). The CDR3 DNA reads TGTGCCAGCAGCTTACGCAGGGGAGGTACTGAAGCTTTCTTT. Translated: CASSLRRGGTEAFF.